This TCR beta chain was identified in a study of cytomegalovirus exposure and HLA in healthy donors. The protocol was immunoSEQ multiplex PCR, while the TCRdb copy is restricted to in-frame clones and leaves out a portion. The repertoire has around 52,000 clones, 85% to 95% of them found once; the top ten carry around 5.8%. Germline V gene data show CDR1 as SGHNT and CDR2 as YENEEA. J gave up 5 bases and V 5 bases, and 8 bases lay outside the gene matches. This CDR3 region has 16 residues. V usage is TRBV11-3 and J usage is TRBJ2-3, with 12 bases that match TRBD1. The material sequenced was PBMCs. The receptor was derived from a woman between 18 and 29 years old in good health and CMV-seronegative. Written as DNA, the CDR3 is TGTGCCAGCAGCGCCCACCGGGACAGGGGGCAAGATACGCAGTATTTT. Its translation: CASSAHRDRGQDTQYF.